Following are 17 T cell receptor beta chains from one sample sequenced in a study of radiation and T cells in renal cell carcinoma. Time point indicated: baseline pretreatment blood. Treatment given: 15 Gy SBRT to primary tumor, nephrectomy 4 weeks later. TCRdb's table, derived via immunoSEQ multiplex PCR, lists solely in-frame clones and lacks some. Here the sample spans approximately 90,000 clones, less than 90% being singletons. The specimen was blood, collected from a patient whose treatment included radiotherapy and nephrectomy. The receptors were sampled from a man between 45 and 60 years old with renal cell carcinoma.

The chain recombines TRBV30 with TRBJ1-6; a possible D gene is TRBD1 (6 bases). The CDR3 runs to 14 residues. Germline V gives CDR1 GTSNPN, CDR2 SVGIG (reference sequence). Trimming removed 4 bases from V and 9 bases from J, with 16 bases in between. The CDR3 DNA is TGTGCCTGGACCTCGGGAGGGGGAGGTTCACCCCTCCACTTT. It yields the protein CAWTSGGGGSPLHF.

Here the CDR3 reads CASSPTLKSRTEAFF. CDR3 nucleotide sequence: TGTGCCAGCAGTCCAACCTTAAAAAGTCGGACTGAAGCTTTCTTT. The V call is TRBV28, the J call TRBJ1-1; no definite D call. The CDR3 loop spans 15 amino acids. V was shortened by 5 bases and J by 5 bases, with 18 bases between the two germline ends. Germline lookup yields CDR1 MDHEN and CDR2 SYDVKM.

V and J are TRBV5-1 and TRBJ1-2, with D tentatively TRBD1 (5 bases). The CDR3 spans 16 residues. Germline values: CDR1 SGHRS, CDR2 YFSETQ. V shed 0 bases and J shed 3 bases, with 15 bases lying between them. The DNA of the CDR3 is TGCGCCAGCAGCTTGGGGTTCTCGGGGCAGGACTATGGCTACACCTTC. Translating it yields CASSLGFSGQDYGYTF. Supplemented by reference TRBV5-1 and TRBJ1-2, the full variable domain reads KAGVTQTPRYLIKTRGQQVTLSCSPISGHRSVSWYQQTPGQGLQFLFEYFSETQRNKGNFPGRFSGRQFSNSRSEMNVSTLELGDSALYLCASSLGFSGQDYGYTFGSGTRLTVV.

This chain links TRBV10-3 with TRBJ1-2, with D uncertain. The germline V gene has CDR1 ENHRY and CDR2 SYGVKD. Trimming stripped 2 bases from V and 4 bases from J, with 11 bases between. The CDR3 spans 14 residues. CDR3 bases: TGTGCCATCAGTGAGGCCGGGTCGGTCTATGGCTACACCTTC. It yields the protein CAISEAGSVYGYTF.

This clone was counted a single time. The J gene is TRBJ2-1, the V gene TRBV6-5; no definite D call. The germline V gene has CDR1 MNHEY and CDR2 SVGAGI. Trimming took 0 bases from V and 5 from J, leaving 8 bases between them. This CDR3 spans 14 amino acids. The CDR3 here is CASSYSSQNNEQFF. The CDR3 coding sequence is TGTGCCAGCAGTTACTCGAGCCAGAACAATGAGCAGTTCTTC.

The rearrangement uses TRBV6-5 and TRBJ1-2; the D is unclear. The V gene lost 3 bases and the J gene lost 5 bases, with 7 bases spanning the gap. Germline-derived CDR1 and CDR2 are MNHEY and SVGAGI. The CDR3 totals 12 residues. This CDR3 is CASSYSSYGYTF. In DNA form, the CDR3 reads TGTGCCAGCAGTTATTCCTCGTATGGCTACACCTTC.

V gene TRBV28 combines with J gene TRBJ2-7; unclear D gene. V was shortened by 6 bases and J by 4 bases, with 16 bases between the two germline ends. Germline CDR1 reads MDHEN; CDR2 reads SYDVKM. CDR3 length: 14 residues. CDR3 loop: CASSSSPMGYEQYF. The DNA of the CDR3 is TGTGCCAGCAGCTCAAGTCCGATGGGGTACGAGCAGTACTTC.

The genes are TRBV4-1 and TRBJ2-3; D unclear. The V end was cut by 1 base, the J end by 2 bases, with 10 bases between. The CDR3 covers 15 residues. Germline V gene sequence: CDR1 MGHRA, CDR2 YSYEKL. CDR3 nucleotides: TGCGCCAGCAGCCAAGCTCAAGTTACCACAGATACGCAGTATTTT. Protein sequence: CASSQAQVTTDTQYF.

The V gene is TRBV19, the J gene TRBJ2-1, with 9 bases matching TRBD2. With 0 bases clipped from V and 16 bases from J, the junction kept 10 bases outside the gene matches. CDR1 LNHDA and CDR2 SQIVND come from the germline V gene (reference sequence). The CDR3 runs to 14 residues. The CDR3 DNA is TGTGCCAGTAGTATAGATGTTAATAGCGGGAGTGGATTCTTC. As protein: CASSIDVNSGSGFF.

J is TRBJ2-7 and V is TRBV6-5; 10 bases map to TRBD2. CDR1 and CDR2 from the germline V gene are MNHEY and SVGAGI. J gave up 1 base and V 6 bases, and 6 bases lay outside the gene matches. This CDR3 spans 15 amino acids. The CDR3 is CASRRTSGESYEQYF. Written as DNA, the CDR3 is TGTGCCAGCAGGCGGACTAGCGGAGAGTCCTACGAGCAGTACTTC.

This rearrangement joins TRBV5-1 to TRBJ2-7, with D unclear. The V end was cut by 1 base, the J end by 9 bases, with 14 bases between. The CDR3 loop spans 13 amino acids. In germline, CDR1 is SGHRS, CDR2 YFSETQ. The CDR3 here is CASSLTINLGQYF. DNA of the CDR3: TGCGCCAGCAGCTTGACCATAAACTTAGGGCAGTACTTC.

CDR3 sequence (DNA): TGCGCCAGCACCGGCCTGGGTTTAGGCTCCTACAATGAGCAGTTCTTC. Translated, it gives CASTGLGLGSYNEQFF. This chain joins TRBV5-1 and TRBJ2-1; no reliable D call. The CDR3 has 16 amino acids. Trimming stripped 6 bases from V and 0 bases from J, with 16 bases between. Germline V lookup: CDR1 SGHRS, CDR2 YFSETQ. The whole variable domain, remainder taken from reference TRBV5-1 and TRBJ2-1, is KAGVTQTPRYLIKTRGQQVTLSCSPISGHRSVSWYQQTPGQGLQFLFEYFSETQRNKGNFPGRFSGRQFSNSRSEMNVSTLELGDSALYLCASTGLGLGSYNEQFFGPGTRLTVL.

The chain carries TRBV27 and TRBJ2-3, with D uncertain. The V end was cut by 0 bases, the J end by 2 bases, with 3 bases between. This CDR3 is 13 amino acids long. The germline gives CDR1 MNHEY, CDR2 SMNVEV (reference sequence). The CDR3 DNA sequence: TGTGCCAGCAGTTTATCGATCACAGATACGCAGTATTTT. This codes for CASSLSITDTQYF.

The chain couples TRBV28 to TRBJ1-1; D not certain. Trimming stripped 5 bases from V and 0 bases from J, with 4 bases between. Looked up from germline, CDR1 is MDHEN and CDR2 is SYDVKM. CDR3 length equals 12 residues. The chain's CDR3 is CASSRMNTEAFF. The CDR3 bases are TGTGCCAGCAGTCGTATGAACACTGAAGCTTTCTTT. Looking up the rest from reference TRBV28 and TRBJ1-1 gives the full variable domain: DVKVTQSSRYLVKRTGEKVFLECVQDMDHENMFWYRQDPGLGLRLIYFSYDVKMKEKGDIPEGYSVSREKKERFSLILESASTNQTSMYLCASSRMNTEAFFGQGTRLTVV.

V is TRBV2 and J is TRBJ1-5; no reliable D call. Trimming removed 6 bases at V and 1 base at J, with 10 bases between. Germline CDR1 SNHLY, CDR2 FYNNEI. CDR3 length: 14 residues. CDR3 in amino acids: CASSQDGSNQPQHF. CDR3 DNA sequence: TGTGCCAGCAGCCAGGACGGCAGCAATCAGCCCCAGCATTTT.

This clone came up once. This chain uses TRBV12-5 with TRBJ2-3, with D perhaps matching TRBD1 (5 bases). Looked up from germline, CDR1 is LGHNT and CDR2 is FRNRAP. The CDR3 loop spans 13 amino acids. V lost 6 bases to trimming and J lost 2 bases, with 9 bases between them. Written as DNA, the CDR3 is TGTGCTAGTGGAGACAGCCTCACAGATACGCAGTATTTT. Its protein product is CASGDSLTDTQYF.

The table lists this clone with a count of one. CDR3 amino acids: CASRPPVPSGNTIYF. CDR3 coding DNA: TGTGCCAGCAGACCCCCTGTCCCCTCTGGAAACACCATATATTTT. The chain is built from TRBV6-5 and TRBJ1-3; D unclear. V lost 6 bases and J lost 0, with 12 bases in between. This CDR3 comprises 15 residues. CDR1 MNHEY and CDR2 SVGAGI come from the germline V gene.